This TCR beta chain was obtained from a study of blood T cell repertoires in COVID-19. In the original analysis: Nucleated cell number was recorded as an estimate derived from reference gene primer amplification. The assay was immunoSEQ multiplex PCR, and TCRdb's table has in-frame clones only and misses some. For V, J and clone size, that table is used; D and trimming come from the DNA. The data show 40,000 to 55,000 clones, with over 70% seen just once and around 19% held by the top ten. This CDR3 region has 13 residues. The ends lost 5 bases at V and 5 bases at J; junction bases unmatched: 2. The J gene is TRBJ1-2, the V gene TRBV12-3 or TRBV12-4; 10 nucleotides align to TRBD1. Sequenced: peripheral blood. This TCR was recovered from a man aged 70 or older with acute or convalescent COVID-19. The CDR3 DNA reads TGTGCCAGCAGTCGGGACAGGGGATATGGCTACACCTTC. This encodes CASSRDRGYGYTF.